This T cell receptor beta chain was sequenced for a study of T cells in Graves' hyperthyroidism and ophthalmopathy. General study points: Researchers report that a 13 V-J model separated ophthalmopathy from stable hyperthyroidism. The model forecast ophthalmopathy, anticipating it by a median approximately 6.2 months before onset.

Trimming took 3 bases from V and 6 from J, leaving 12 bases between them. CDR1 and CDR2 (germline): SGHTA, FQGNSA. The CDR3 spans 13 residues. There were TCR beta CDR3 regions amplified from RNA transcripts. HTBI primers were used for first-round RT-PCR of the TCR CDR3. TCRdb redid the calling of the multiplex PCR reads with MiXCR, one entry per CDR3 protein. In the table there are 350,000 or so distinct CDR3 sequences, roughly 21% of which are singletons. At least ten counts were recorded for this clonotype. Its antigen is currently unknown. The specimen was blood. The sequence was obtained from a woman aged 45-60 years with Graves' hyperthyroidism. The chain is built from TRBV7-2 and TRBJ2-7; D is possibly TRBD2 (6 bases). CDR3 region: CASSFGSSREQYF. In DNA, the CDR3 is TGTGCCAGCAGCTTCGGGAGCTCTCGCGAGCAGTACTTC. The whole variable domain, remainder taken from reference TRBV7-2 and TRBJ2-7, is GAGVSQSPSNKVTEKGKDVELRCDPISGHTALYWYRQSLGQGLEFLIYFQGNSAPDKSGLPSDRFSAERTGGSVSTLTIQRTQQEDSAVYLCASSFGSSREQYFGPGTRLTVT.